This entry lists 19 T cell receptor beta chains sequenced from one sample in a study of blood T cells in healthy people across ages. Then a second PCR, running roughly 6 to 11 cycles, was carried out with a sample-barcoded 5' primer and a J-beta primer mix. TCRdb recomputed calls from the 5' RACE reads with MiXCR, one row per CDR3 protein. The table lists about 1.8 million distinct CDR3 sequences, around half of them singletons. Sequencing was done on a sample of blood. These receptors were taken from a woman in her forties in good health.

This clonotype has just a few counts. The chain couples TRBV9 to TRBJ1-6, with D tentatively TRBD1 (5 bases). This CDR3 is 14 amino acids long. Germline V gene lookup returns CDR1 SGDLS and CDR2 YYNGEE. Trimming cost V 4 bases and J 8 bases, with 13 bases left between them. Here the CDR3 reads CASSPRQWDSPLHF. The CDR3 DNA sequence: TGTGCCAGCAGCCCCAGACAGTGGGATTCACCCCTCCACTTT.

This clonotype has just a few counts. CDR3 nucleotide sequence: TGCGCCAGCAGCCAACGGACAGGGGCATACTACGAGCAGTACTTC. This sequence encodes CASSQRTGAYYEQYF. The chain couples TRBV4-3 to TRBJ2-7; 9 bases align to TRBD1. With V trimmed by 2 bases and J by 3 bases, 5 bases remained unmatched. Germline values: CDR1 LGHNA, CDR2 YSLEER. CDR3 size: 15 residues.

The rearrangement links TRBV5-1 to TRBJ2-1; D possibly matches TRBD1 or TRBD2 (5 bases each). Trimming cost V 0 bases and J 13 bases, with 14 bases left between them. The CDR3 loop spans 13 amino acids. The germline gives CDR1 SGHRS, CDR2 YFSETQ. The CDR3 DNA follows: TGCGCCAGCAGCTTGGGGGGCACGGGGTTCCAGTTCTTC. Amino acid sequence: CASSLGGTGFQFF.

The chain links TRBV3-1 to TRBJ2-5; 7 bases fit TRBD2. V shed 1 base, J shed 11 bases, and the junction held 22 bases outside the gene matches. This CDR3 has 18 residues. Germline lookup yields CDR1 LGHDT and CDR2 YNNKEL (reference sequence). This chain's CDR3 is CASSQVASPSGENNEQYF. CDR3 DNA sequence: TGTGCCAGCAGCCAAGTCGCTTCGCCCAGCGGGGAGAACAATGAGCAGTACTTC.

The rearrangement uses TRBV25-1 and TRBJ2-3, with 11 bases aligning to TRBD2. The V segment lost 3 bases and the J segment 3 bases; nucleotides outside the gene matches: 8. Germline CDR1 MGHDK, CDR2 SYGVNS. This CDR3 region has 17 residues. CDR3 DNA sequence: TGTGCCAGCAGTGACGCCGGCTCTAGCGGGGGGACAGATACGCAGTATTTT. Its translation: CASSDAGSSGGTDTQYF.

The chain combines TRBV20-1 with TRBJ2-4; D is possibly TRBD1 or TRBD2 (7 bases each). The J call is uncertain, as TRBJ2-5 better fits the DNA end. CDR1 DFQATT and CDR2 SNEGSKA come from the germline V gene (reference sequence). The CDR3 runs to 16 residues. The CDR3 loop is CSARAPGGAGQETQYF. CDR3 nucleotides: TGCAGTGCTAGAGCTCCAGGGGGAGCGGGGCAAGAGACCCAGTACTTC.

This sequence joins TRBV6-5 and TRBJ2-1, with D uncertain. The CDR3 runs 14 residues. Trimming took off 6 bases at V and 0 bases at J, with 9 bases between the two ends. Per the germline V gene, CDR1 is MNHEY and CDR2 is SVGAGI. The CDR3 here is CASRILSSYNEQFF. CDR3 DNA sequence: TGTGCCAGCAGGATCCTGAGCTCCTACAATGAGCAGTTCTTC.

The V and J genes are TRBV19 and TRBJ2-1, with TRBD2 matching 13 bases. The CDR3 covers 21 residues. J lost 4 bases, V lost 3 bases, and 18 bases had no gene match. The germline V gene has CDR1 LNHDA and CDR2 SQIVND (reference sequence). In DNA form, the CDR3 reads TGTGCCAGTAGTATGGTGCCGGGACTAGCGGGGTCGCAGTCACTATACAATGAGCAGTTCTTC. Its protein is CASSMVPGLAGSQSLYNEQFF.

CDR3 amino acids: CASSYQGPNRGTQYF. For the CDR3, the DNA is TGTGCCAGCAGTTACCAGGGGCCTAATAGGGGGACCCAGTACTTC. This rearrangement joins TRBV6-2 or TRBV6-3 to TRBJ2-5; weak D call: TRBD1 (6 bases). Germline values: CDR1 MNHEY, CDR2 SVGEGT. V gave up 2 bases and J gave up 7 bases, with 17 bases separating them. The CDR3 has 15 residues.

V usage is TRBV20-1 and J usage is TRBJ2-5, with 9 bases aligning to TRBD1. Germline V lookup: CDR1 DFQATT, CDR2 SNEGSKA (reference sequence). Germline trimming cut 5 bases from V and 11 bases from J; bases unmatched to any gene: 15. There are 14 residues in the CDR3. The CDR3 nucleotides are TGCAGTGCTGCACCGGGACAGGGACACAATGAGCAGTACTTC. Its protein product is CSAAPGQGHNEQYF.

The CDR3 reads CASRRYRGEQYF. CDR3 DNA sequence: TGTGCCAGCAGACGCTACAGGGGCGAGCAGTACTTC. The genes are TRBV28 and TRBJ2-7; 7 nucleotides align to TRBD1. CDR1 and CDR2 (germline): MDHEN, SYDVKM. J lost 6 bases, V lost 6 bases, and 5 bases had no gene match. The CDR3 loop spans 12 amino acids.

The rearrangement links TRBV9 to TRBJ2-7; 10 bases line up with TRBD2. The tail of the sequence fits TRBJ2-5 better, so the J call may be wrong. The CDR3 length is 15 residues. Germline values: CDR1 SGDLS, CDR2 YYNGEE. The CDR3 DNA reads as TGTGCCAGCAGCGTACAAGCGGGGGGGCCGGAGACCCAGTACTTC. Amino acids: CASSVQAGGPETQYF.

The chain recombines TRBV19 with TRBJ2-3, with 11 positions matching TRBD2. CDR1 and CDR2 (germline): LNHDA, SQIVND (reference sequence). The V segment lost 3 bases and the J segment 4 bases; nucleotides outside the gene matches: 3. The CDR3 extends over 15 amino acids. In DNA form, the CDR3 reads TGTGCCAGTAGTATCTCTAGCGGGGGGCCAGATACGCAGTATTTT. Protein: CASSISSGGPDTQYF.

The chain recombines TRBV29-1 with TRBJ2-5; D possibly uses TRBD1 or TRBD2 (5 bases each). This CDR3 region has 13 residues. In germline, CDR1 is SQVTM, CDR2 ANQGSEA. V was pared by 7 bases and J by 0 bases, with 12 bases between. CDR3 amino acids: CSGTGRYQETQYF. In nucleotides, the CDR3 is TGCAGCGGTACGGGACGGTACCAAGAGACCCAGTACTTC.

In its sample, this clonotype was seen a few times. The V and J genes are TRBV12-3 or TRBV12-4 and TRBJ2-5; TRBD2 matches 7 bases. The V gene end was trimmed by 4 bases and the J gene end by 4 bases; junction bases not matched to a gene: 9. The CDR3 is 15 amino acids. CDR3 sequence (DNA): TGTGCCAGCAGTTGGACTGTGGGGAGGGGAGAGACCCAGTACTTC. This gives the protein CASSWTVGRGETQYF.

This chain connects TRBV7-3 to TRBJ2-1; 10 bases align to TRBD1. This CDR3 contains 16 residues. Germline V gene lookup returns CDR1 SGHTA and CDR2 FQGTGA. The J segment lost 5 bases and the V segment lost 1 base, leaving 5 bases of the junction unmatched. The CDR3 region has the DNA TGTGCCAGCAGCTTAAAGTTGGGGACAGGGGACAATGAGCAGTTCTTC. Translated, it gives CASSLKLGTGDNEQFF.

Notes on this clonotype: This clone may be a read error of a much larger clone one base away. This chain joins TRBV25-1 and TRBJ2-1; D gene unclear. Germline V gene data show CDR1 as MGHDK and CDR2 as SYGVNS. The germline V and J ends were trimmed by 2 bases and 13 bases, with 12 bases remaining between them. This CDR3 comprises 12 residues. The CDR3 DNA is TGTGCCAGCAGTGAAATCCTGGAGACCCAGTTCTTC. Amino acids: CASSEILETQFF.

This clonotype was counted only a few times. The CDR3 loop is CSARAGPNEQFF. The CDR3 DNA is TGCAGTGCTAGAGCGGGGCCGAATGAGCAGTTCTTC. This chain uses TRBV20-1 with TRBJ2-1; D might be TRBD1 or TRBD2, each matching 5 bases. CDR1 and CDR2 from the germline V gene are DFQATT and SNEGSKA (reference sequence). Trimming shortened V by 1 base and J by 7 bases, and 8 bases separated the two germline ends. This CDR3 is 12 amino acids long.

The chain links TRBV6-6 to TRBJ2-7; D perhaps matches TRBD1 (5 bases). The J call may be wrong; the DNA end is better matched by TRBJ2-5. This CDR3 is built from 12 residues. In germline, CDR1 is MNHNY, CDR2 SVGAGI (reference sequence). The CDR3 region is CASEQGQGTQYF. The CDR3 nucleotides are TGTGCCAGCGAGCAGGGTCAGGGGACCCAGTACTTC.